Listed below are T cell receptor beta chains from one sample, sequenced in a study of T cell repertoires in cytomegalovirus infection. TCRdb reprocessed the reads via MiXCR and lists one record per CDR3 protein. This sample carries approximately 590,000 distinct CDR3 sequences, roughly 42% of them seen once, and the ten largest clones take 40% to 60%. These receptors are not linked to any known antigen. The sample was cultured PBMCs, taken from culture after CMV antigen stimulation. All receptors come from a human donor in good health (CMV status not recorded). Some clones in this sample may be carry-over from other donors' samples. Both conserved end residues are part of each CDR3. Fields, in order: D gene, clone size, V gene, J gene, CDR3 protein, CDR3 DNA. The D gene is left open where the match is weak. The size entry is marked missing in some rows and otherwise reads once, few, many or a size class.

d_call: .; clone_size: few; v_call: TRBV15; j_call: TRBJ2-5; cdr3_aa: CATSRAQETQYF; cdr3_nt: TGTGCCACCAGCAGAGCCCAAGAGACCCAGTACTTC
d_call: .; clone_size: .; v_call: TRBV5-1; j_call: TRBJ1-1; cdr3_aa: CASSLRPDTEAFF; cdr3_nt: TGCGCCAGCAGCTTGCGTCCGGACACTGAAGCTTTCTTT
d_call: .; clone_size: .; v_call: TRBV25-1; j_call: TRBJ1-1; cdr3_aa: CASSIGHLNTEAFF; cdr3_nt: TGTGCCAGCAGTATAGGACACCTGAACACTGAAGCTTTCTTT
d_call: .; clone_size: few; v_call: TRBV7-8; j_call: TRBJ2-6; cdr3_aa: CASSRNRVEANVLTF; cdr3_nt: TGTGCCAGCAGCCGGAACCGTGTTGAGGCCAACGTCCTGACTTTC
d_call: TRBD1; clone_size: many; v_call: TRBV6-6; j_call: TRBJ1-5; cdr3_aa: CASSSTTGLQPQHF; cdr3_nt: TGTGCCAGCAGTTCCACGACAGGGCTTCAGCCCCAGCATTTT
d_call: .; clone_size: few; v_call: TRBV6-2/TRBV6-3; j_call: TRBJ1-1; cdr3_aa: CASSYSGGDTEAFF; cdr3_nt: TGTGCCAGCAGTTACTCGGGCGGGGACACTGAAGCTTTCTTT
d_call: TRBD1; clone_size: .; v_call: TRBV5-6; j_call: TRBJ2-7; cdr3_aa: CASKDRGYEQYF; cdr3_nt: TGTGCCAGCAAGGACAGGGGATACGAGCAGTACTTC
d_call: TRBD1; clone_size: .; v_call: TRBV28; j_call: TRBJ2-1; cdr3_aa: CASSRQGVFFNEQFF; cdr3_nt: TGTGCCAGCAGTCGACAGGGGGTCTTCTTCAATGAGCAGTTCTTC
d_call: .; clone_size: few; v_call: TRBV7-9; j_call: TRBJ2-7; cdr3_aa: CASSLTRTGSSGEQYF; cdr3_nt: TGTGCCAGCAGCCTTACCCGAACAGGATCCTCAGGCGAGCAGTACTTC
d_call: TRBD2; clone_size: .; v_call: TRBV6-1; j_call: TRBJ2-3; cdr3_aa: CASSVLAGELTDTQYF; cdr3_nt: TGTGCCAGCAGTGTTTTAGCGGGGGAGCTTACAGATACGCAGTATTTT
d_call: TRBD1; clone_size: .; v_call: TRBV7-2; j_call: TRBJ1-2; cdr3_aa: CASSLAMDRPAGGYTF; cdr3_nt: TGTGCCAGCAGCTTAGCGATGGACAGGCCCGCGGGTGGCTACACCTTC
d_call: .; clone_size: .; v_call: TRBV7-9; j_call: TRBJ2-3; cdr3_aa: CASSLAGSRDTQYF; cdr3_nt: TGTGCCAGCAGCTTAGCAGGGTCTCGGGATACGCAGTATTTT
d_call: .; clone_size: .; v_call: TRBV2; j_call: TRBJ2-7; cdr3_aa: CASSRPPFSYEQYF; cdr3_nt: TGTGCCAGCAGTCGACCGCCTTTTAGCTACGAGCAGTACTTC
d_call: .; clone_size: .; v_call: TRBV27; j_call: TRBJ2-7; cdr3_aa: CASQPARGSYEQYF; cdr3_nt: TGTGCCAGCCAACCGGCCAGGGGTAGTTACGAGCAGTACTTC
d_call: TRBD2; clone_size: few; v_call: TRBV12-3/TRBV12-4; j_call: TRBJ2-3; cdr3_aa: CASRLNLGLAGGDGTDTQYF; cdr3_nt: TGTGCCAGCAGACTGAACTTGGGACTAGCGGGGGGCGATGGCACAGATACGCAGTATTTT
d_call: .; clone_size: .; v_call: TRBV18; j_call: TRBJ1-5; cdr3_aa: CASSRIRDSNQPQHF; cdr3_nt: TGTGCCAGCTCACGAATCCGGGATAGCAATCAGCCCCAGCATTTT
d_call: .; clone_size: .; v_call: TRBV7-4; j_call: TRBJ1-4; cdr3_aa: CASSLMKGSLDEKLFF; cdr3_nt: TGTGCCAGCAGCTTAATGAAAGGAAGTCTGGATGAAAAACTGTTTTTT
d_call: .; clone_size: .; v_call: TRBV12-3/TRBV12-4; j_call: TRBJ1-1; cdr3_aa: CASSTDTQVWAFF; cdr3_nt: TGTGCCAGCAGTACCGACACACAAGTCTGGGCTTTCTTT
d_call: .; clone_size: .; v_call: TRBV6-8; j_call: TRBJ1-1; cdr3_aa: CASSYRRTVEAFF; cdr3_nt: TGTGCCAGCAGTTACCGGAGGACGGTAGAAGCTTTCTTT
d_call: .; clone_size: few; v_call: TRBV12-3/TRBV12-4; j_call: TRBJ1-1; cdr3_aa: CASSFGAGSTEAFF; cdr3_nt: TGTGCCAGCAGTTTTGGCGCAGGGAGCACTGAAGCTTTCTTT
d_call: .; clone_size: .; v_call: TRBV6-6; j_call: TRBJ1-4; cdr3_aa: CASSARDEGEKLFF; cdr3_nt: TGTGCCAGCAGTGCTCGGGACGAGGGTGAAAAACTGTTTTTT
d_call: TRBD1; clone_size: .; v_call: TRBV25-1; j_call: TRBJ1-1; cdr3_aa: CASSARTGATEAFF; cdr3_nt: TGTGCCAGCAGTGCTCGGACAGGGGCCACTGAAGCTTTCTTT
d_call: TRBD2; clone_size: .; v_call: TRBV7-2; j_call: TRBJ2-1; cdr3_aa: CASSSRLAGFPSYNEQFF; cdr3_nt: TGTGCCAGCAGCTCCAGACTAGCGGGGTTTCCATCCTACAATGAGCAGTTCTTC
d_call: .; clone_size: .; v_call: TRBV12-3/TRBV12-4; j_call: TRBJ2-3; cdr3_aa: CAAKITDTQYF; cdr3_nt: TGTGCCGCTAAGATCACAGATACGCAGTATTTT
d_call: .; clone_size: few; v_call: TRBV7-2; j_call: TRBJ2-3; cdr3_aa: CASAPERTDTQYF; cdr3_nt: TGTGCCAGCGCCCCTGAGCGCACAGATACGCAGTATTTT
d_call: .; clone_size: many; v_call: TRBV6-2/TRBV6-3; j_call: TRBJ1-1; cdr3_aa: CASSYRTRGNTEAFF; cdr3_nt: TGTGCCAGCAGTTACAGGACTCGCGGGAACACTGAAGCTTTCTTT
d_call: .; clone_size: .; v_call: TRBV20-1; j_call: TRBJ2-7; cdr3_aa: CSARSGTSYEQYF; cdr3_nt: TGCAGTGCTAGAAGTGGAACTTCCTACGAGCAGTACTTC
d_call: .; clone_size: .; v_call: TRBV4-2; j_call: TRBJ2-3; cdr3_aa: CASSQERDTQYF; cdr3_nt: TGTGCCAGCAGCCAAGAAAGAGATACGCAGTATTTT
d_call: .; clone_size: .; v_call: TRBV10-3; j_call: TRBJ2-1; cdr3_aa: CAISTGTQYNEQFF; cdr3_nt: TGTGCCATCAGTACCGGGACTCAATACAATGAGCAGTTCTTC
d_call: .; clone_size: .; v_call: TRBV20-1; j_call: TRBJ2-1; cdr3_aa: CSARQGPARNEQFF; cdr3_nt: TGCAGTGCTAGACAGGGTCCCGCTAGAAATGAGCAGTTCTTC
d_call: .; clone_size: .; v_call: TRBV20-1; j_call: TRBJ2-6; cdr3_aa: CSARDGGLTAGANVLTF; cdr3_nt: TGCAGTGCTAGAGATGGCGGACTGACGGCCGGGGCCAACGTCCTGACTTTC
d_call: .; clone_size: .; v_call: TRBV18; j_call: TRBJ2-6; cdr3_aa: CASSPPPGANVLTF; cdr3_nt: TGTGCCAGCTCACCCCCCCCTGGGGCCAACGTCCTGACTTTC
d_call: .; clone_size: .; v_call: TRBV5-1; j_call: TRBJ1-6; cdr3_aa: CASSLWGGDSPLHF; cdr3_nt: TGCGCCAGCAGCTTGTGGGGAGGTGATTCACCCCTCCACTTT
d_call: .; clone_size: few; v_call: TRBV11-2; j_call: TRBJ2-7; cdr3_aa: CASSLVPEISYEQYF; cdr3_nt: TGTGCCAGCAGCTTAGTACCGGAAATCTCCTACGAGCAGTACTTC
d_call: .; clone_size: few; v_call: TRBV29-1; j_call: TRBJ2-3; cdr3_aa: CSAPGTGTDTQYF; cdr3_nt: TGCAGCGCCCCAGGTACCGGCACAGATACGCAGTATTTT
d_call: TRBD1; clone_size: .; v_call: TRBV6-2/TRBV6-3; j_call: TRBJ2-7; cdr3_aa: CASSDGQGIDKQYF; cdr3_nt: TGTGCCAGCAGCGACGGACAGGGGATTGACAAGCAGTACTTC
d_call: .; clone_size: .; v_call: TRBV10-3; j_call: TRBJ1-3; cdr3_aa: CAIRNSGNTIYF; cdr3_nt: TGTGCCATTAGGAACTCTGGAAACACCATATATTTT
d_call: TRBD1; clone_size: few; v_call: TRBV18; j_call: TRBJ2-7; cdr3_aa: CASSPDRGGRYEQYF; cdr3_nt: TGTGCCAGCTCACCCGACAGGGGAGGTCGATACGAGCAGTACTTC
d_call: TRBD1; clone_size: few; v_call: TRBV7-8; j_call: TRBJ2-1; cdr3_aa: CASSRDRVLFNEQFF; cdr3_nt: TGTGCCAGCAGCCGGGACAGGGTTTTGTTTAATGAGCAGTTCTTC
d_call: .; clone_size: .; v_call: TRBV9; j_call: TRBJ2-3; cdr3_aa: CASSARGDTQYF; cdr3_nt: TGTGCCAGCAGCGCACGGGGTGATACGCAGTATTTT
d_call: .; clone_size: .; v_call: TRBV7-8; j_call: TRBJ1-2; cdr3_aa: CASSSPLEIGDYGYTF; cdr3_nt: TGTGCCAGCAGCTCCCCGCTTGAGATCGGGGACTATGGCTACACCTTC
d_call: TRBD1; clone_size: .; v_call: TRBV20-1; j_call: TRBJ1-1; cdr3_aa: CSARRQGTGNTEAFF; cdr3_nt: TGCAGTGCTAGGCGCCAGGGGACAGGGAACACTGAAGCTTTCTTT
d_call: .; clone_size: .; v_call: TRBV27; j_call: TRBJ1-1; cdr3_aa: CASSLSGGRPEAFF; cdr3_nt: TGTGCCAGCAGTTTATCTGGGGGACGTCCTGAAGCTTTCTTT
d_call: .; clone_size: .; v_call: TRBV7-8; j_call: TRBJ1-2; cdr3_aa: CASSQRANYGYTF; cdr3_nt: TGTGCCAGCAGTCAAAGGGCGAACTATGGCTACACCTTC
d_call: TRBD2; clone_size: .; v_call: TRBV7-8; j_call: TRBJ2-3; cdr3_aa: CASSSRGRGVPDTQYF; cdr3_nt: TGTGCCAGCAGCTCCCGGGGGAGGGGAGTGCCAGATACGCAGTATTTT
d_call: TRBD1; clone_size: .; v_call: TRBV2; j_call: TRBJ2-1; cdr3_aa: CASSPQGASYNEQFF; cdr3_nt: TGTGCCAGCAGTCCTCAGGGGGCGTCCTACAATGAGCAGTTCTTC
d_call: .; clone_size: .; v_call: TRBV12-3/TRBV12-4; j_call: TRBJ1-1; cdr3_aa: CASSLSRGHPTEAFF; cdr3_nt: TGTGCCAGCAGTTTAAGCCGGGGGCATCCAACTGAAGCTTTCTTT
d_call: TRBD1; clone_size: .; v_call: TRBV4-2; j_call: TRBJ1-1; cdr3_aa: CASSQVVAGGTEAFF; cdr3_nt: TGTGCCAGCAGCCAAGTCGTAGCAGGGGGCACTGAAGCTTTCTTT
d_call: TRBD1; clone_size: few; v_call: TRBV7-8; j_call: TRBJ1-2; cdr3_aa: CASSLRTGLYGYTF; cdr3_nt: TGTGCCAGCAGCTTAAGGACAGGTCTCTATGGCTACACCTTC
d_call: .; clone_size: .; v_call: TRBV18; j_call: TRBJ2-5; cdr3_aa: CASSMTPQETQYF; cdr3_nt: TGTGCCAGCTCCATGACTCCTCAAGAGACCCAGTACTTC
d_call: .; clone_size: .; v_call: TRBV7-2; j_call: TRBJ2-1; cdr3_aa: CASSLVGVGGNEQFF; cdr3_nt: TGTGCCAGCAGCTTAGTAGGGGTAGGAGGGAATGAGCAGTTCTTC